This T cell receptor (beta chain) was found in a study of blood T cell repertoires in COVID-19 (dated by TCRdb to the early 2020s). With regard to the full study: The collaborator samples originated in the United States, Italy and Spain and spanned the acute and convalescent phases of COVID-19. The samples were drawn from two sources: the first 160 participants of the ongoing ImmuneRACE study, and 950 to 1,500 subjects contributed by 6 global collaborators. A freely available public database, intended as a resource for researchers studying the immune response to SARS-CoV-2, is where the repertoires were released. Deeply sampled blood TCRbeta repertoires from subjects exposed to, actively infected with, or recovered from COVID-19 were included in the dataset. A de-identified subject ID, COVID-19 status, age in years and sex were almost always included in the sample metadata. The material from the prospective study consisted of cDNA or gDNA derived from T cells, B-cell-depleted T cells, or PBMCs. HLA class I and class II types, where available, came from metadata supplied by the sample provider rather than from assay-based typing. Broad study findings and their caveats: The quantity of clinical and demographic metadata differed by source and by participant and was supplied without curation.

From V the trimming removes 0 bases and from J it removes 8 bases, while the gene matches leave 9 bases of the junction unaccounted for. The germline V gene supplies CDR1 SGHAT and CDR2 FQNNGV. The CDR3 starts with the cysteine, ends with the phenylalanine, and has 17 residues. Of all the DNA, just the CDR3 is kept, 51 bases in frame from base 1. In regard to this clone: Its cognate antigen has yet to be identified. Base quality data are lacking; no much larger clone is found one base away.

Participants in the prospective study were aged roughly 18 to 100 years, lived in some 24 United States geographic areas, and enrolled through a virtual design. Cohort assignment in the prospective study relied on participant-reported clinical history from a screening survey and a study questionnaire. In the prospective study, mobile phlebotomists collected whole blood, serum and a nasopharyngeal or oropharyngeal swab from each participant. Over an approximately two-month period, participants in the prospective study had the option of providing additional blood draws and questionnaires. Prospective study blood samples were shipped either frozen or at room temperature before DNA extraction. TCRbeta CDR3 regions were amplified from genomic DNA by means of the immunoSEQ Assay, a bias-controlled multiplex PCR. As for the authors' bioinformatics: The number of nucleated cells in each sample was estimated from the amplification of reference gene primers within the assay. To quantify the absolute abundance of each unique TCRbeta CDR3 rearrangement, sequence reads were collapsed and filtered. For each sample, productive Simpson clonality was calculated by taking the square root of Simpson's diversity index across productive rearrangements. TCRdb holds this immuneACCESS table with in-frame rearrangements only. Some clones are missing; in checked studies, unresolved V genes explain under half, and the rest has no known cause. From that table come the V and J calls and clone size; the DNA was used to work out D and trimming. This sample has hundreds of thousands of clones in its table, and roughly 87% of those were observed once. The ten largest make up 2% to 2.5% of the sample.

The receptor was derived from a woman between 40 and 50 years old with acute COVID-19. This receptor chain uses TRBV11-2 and TRBJ2-3; a stretch of 12 junction bases matches TRBD2. The sequencing sample was made of PBMCs or T cells enriched from blood (not recorded which). The DNA reads TGTGCCAGCAGCTTAGATTGGACTAGCGGGAAGATAGGTACGCAGTATTTT. This translates into CASSLDWTSGKIGTQYF.